This passage covers 15 T cell receptor beta chains from one sample sequenced in a study of regulatory T cells in long-lasting Graves disease. CDR3-region Arm-PCR and iRepertoire HTBI primers produced the TCR beta libraries. TCRdb fed the multiplex PCR reads into MiXCR, producing one record per CDR3 protein. The data contain 530,000 or so distinct CDR3 sequences, roughly 13% of them singletons. Time point denoted: newly diagnosed GD, antithyroid drugs for less than 3 months. Scientists built the TCR library using RNA that was extracted from PBMCs. A further study also used this sample, focusing on T cells in Graves' hyperthyroidism and ophthalmopathy.

The sequencing here drew on peripheral blood mononuclear cells (PBMCs), taken at new diagnosis, from a patient treated with antithyroid drugs. The receptor source for this set is a man aged 25-45 years with Graves disease.

This clonotype was recorded at least ten times. The V and J genes are TRBV12-3 or TRBV12-4 and TRBJ2-1, with D possibly called TRBD1 or TRBD2 (5 bases each). The CDR3 consists of 15 residues. Trimming cost V 3 bases and J 4 bases, with 13 bases left between them. The CDR3 coding sequence is TGTGCCAGCAGTTTGATGGGGGAAGCATACAATGAGCAGTTCTTC. Amino acids: CASSLMGEAYNEQFF.

This clonotype was seen repeatedly, ten times or more. The chain combines TRBV12-3 or TRBV12-4 with TRBJ1-6; TRBD1 might be the D (6 bases). The V and J ends lost 6 bases and 7 bases respectively, with 16 bases between them. The CDR3 sequence is 15 residues long. The CDR3 region is CASRPNRAGNSPLHF. The CDR3 coding sequence is TGTGCCAGCAGACCCAACAGGGCTGGAAATTCACCCCTCCACTTT.

This clonotype has a handful of counts. The rearrangement uses TRBV11-2 and TRBJ2-7, with TRBD1 matching over 10 bases. The V segment lost 6 bases and the J segment 2 bases; nucleotides outside the gene matches: 7. This CDR3 has 15 residues. Germline-derived CDR1 and CDR2 are SGHAT and FQNNGV. The CDR3 DNA sequence: TGTGCCAGCAGGCCCGGGACAGGGGTCCCCTACGAGCAGTACTTC. Translated: CASRPGTGVPYEQYF.

This clonotype was counted many times. The chain recombines TRBV5-1 with TRBJ2-7; 7 positions match TRBD2. Trimming removed 4 bases from V and 4 bases from J; junction bases left unmatched: 8. The CDR3 is made up of 14 amino acids. CDR1 SGHRS and CDR2 YFSETQ come from the germline V gene. CDR3 protein: CASSPPGGGYEQYF. CDR3 in DNA: TGCGCCAGCAGCCCCCCGGGAGGCGGATACGAGCAGTACTTC.

This clonotype occurred once. One base away lies a much larger clone, so this may be a sequencing read error. This chain links TRBV2 with TRBJ1-1; D unclear. Looked up from germline, CDR1 is SNHLY and CDR2 is FYNNEI. This CDR3 is built from 14 residues. Trimming stripped 7 bases from V and 6 bases from J, with 18 bases between. The CDR3 here is CASTESGGESEAFF. CDR3 DNA sequence: TGTGCCAGCACAGAATCGGGCGGGGAGTCTGAAGCTTTCTTT.

This clonotype was found many times. This chain links TRBV2 with TRBJ1-1; no reliable D call. V was shortened by 7 bases and J by 4 bases, with 10 bases between the two germline ends. Germline assignment: CDR1 SNHLY and CDR2 FYNNEI. CDR3 length: 12 residues. Written as DNA, the CDR3 is TGTGCCAGCACTTCTCGGGTCACTGAAGCTTTCTTT. This sequence encodes CASTSRVTEAFF.

This clonotype appeared many times. The genes are TRBV6-5 and TRBJ1-5; D unclear. This CDR3 is 16 amino acids long. CDR1 is MNHEY and CDR2 is SVGAGI in the germline V gene. With 0 bases removed from V and 7 bases from J, the gap between germline ends came to 16 bases. Written as DNA, the CDR3 is TGTGCCAGCAGTTACTCGATGGACCCACTCGGGCAGCCCCAGCATTTT. This gives the protein CASSYSMDPLGQPQHF.

For this clonotype: One end of the junction fails to match germline, which may point to a read error. The chain carries TRBV6-1 and TRBJ2-7; the match to TRBD2 covers 10 bases. The V gene's germline CDR1 is MNHNS and CDR2 SASEGT. CDR3 length: 19 residues. CDR3: CASSTPGLADFPSLYEQCF. CDR3 coding DNA: TGTGCCAGCAGTACCCCCGGACTAGCGGACTTCCCCTCTCTCTACGAGCAGTGCTTC.

This clonotype has only a few counts. With a much larger clone just one base away, this may be a read error. The chain joins TRBV12-3 or TRBV12-4 to TRBJ2-3; D gene uncertain. Trimming pared 7 bases from V and 11 bases from J, leaving 16 bases between. The CDR3 is 12 residues long. CDR3 sequence: CASNSPLGLQYF. As DNA, the CDR3 is TGTGCCAGCAATTCGCCCCTCGGGTTGCAGTATTTT.

The J gene is TRBJ1-1, the V gene TRBV20-1, with D uncertain. V dropped 6 bases and J dropped 7 bases, with 9 bases sitting between them. The CDR3 has 10 residues. Germline CDR1 and CDR2: DFQATT and SNEGSKA (reference sequence). CDR3 amino acids: CSASTLEAFF. For the CDR3, the DNA is TGCAGTGCCTCAACCCTTGAAGCTTTCTTT.

There are many counts of this clonotype. This rearrangement joins TRBV27 to TRBJ1-2; the D gene is possibly TRBD1 (6 bases). Deletions cut 4 bases from V and 8 bases from J, with 11 bases between. Germline-derived CDR1 and CDR2 are MNHEY and SMNVEV (reference sequence). This CDR3 contains 12 residues. CDR3 region: CASSSRQGGYTF. As DNA, the CDR3 is TGTGCCAGCAGTTCACGGCAGGGGGGCTACACCTTC.

This clonotype was seen at least ten times. The chain is built from TRBV20-1 and TRBJ2-3, with 10 positions matching TRBD2. Germline V lookup: CDR1 DFQATT, CDR2 SNEGSKA (reference sequence). Unmatched junction bases numbered 6, after V lost 6 bases and J lost 3 bases. This CDR3 is built from 14 residues. Here the CDR3 reads CSAATSGRTDTQYF. For the CDR3, the DNA is TGCAGTGCAGCGACTAGCGGGCGAACAGATACGCAGTATTTT.

The chain couples TRBV7-6 to TRBJ2-1; D is undetermined. The CDR3 has 15 amino acids. The germline V and J ends were trimmed by 5 bases and 8 bases, with 19 bases remaining between them. The germline V gene encodes CDR1 SGHVS and CDR2 FNYEAQ. This CDR3 reads CASSHEWSGGYEQFF. The CDR3 region has the DNA TGTGCCAGCAGCCATGAATGGAGTGGCGGTTATGAGCAGTTCTTC.

This clonotype came up many times. The rearrangement uses TRBV7-9 and TRBJ2-3, with TRBD2 identical over 10 bases. Germline CDR1 is SEHNR and CDR2 is FQNEAQ (reference sequence). V shed 5 bases and J 3 bases; nucleotides not matched to a gene: 14. The CDR3 loop spans 18 amino acids. CDR3 region: CASSPFGIASGSTDTQYF. CDR3 DNA: TGTGCCAGCAGCCCATTTGGGATTGCTAGCGGGAGTACAGATACGCAGTATTTT.

J is TRBJ2-5 and V is TRBV12-3 or TRBV12-4; 7 nucleotides align to TRBD2. The CDR3 loop spans 14 amino acids. Trimming removed 2 bases from V and 5 bases from J; junction bases left unmatched: 5. The chain's CDR3 is CASSLRGVGETQYF. CDR3 in DNA: TGTGCCAGCAGTTTACGGGGGGTAGGGGAGACCCAGTACTTC.